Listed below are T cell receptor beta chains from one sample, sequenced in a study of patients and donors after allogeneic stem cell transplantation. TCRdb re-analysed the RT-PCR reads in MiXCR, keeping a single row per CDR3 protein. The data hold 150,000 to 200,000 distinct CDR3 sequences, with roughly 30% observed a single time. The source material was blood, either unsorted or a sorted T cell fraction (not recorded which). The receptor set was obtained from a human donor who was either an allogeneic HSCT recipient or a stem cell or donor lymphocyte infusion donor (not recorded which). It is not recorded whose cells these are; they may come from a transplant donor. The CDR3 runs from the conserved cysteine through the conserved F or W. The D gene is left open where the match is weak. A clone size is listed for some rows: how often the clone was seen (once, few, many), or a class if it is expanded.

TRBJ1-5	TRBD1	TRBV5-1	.	CASSIGQGPQHF	TGCGCCAGCAGCATCGGACAGGGGCCCCAGCATTTT
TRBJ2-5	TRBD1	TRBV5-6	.	CASSDRGETQYF	TGTGCCAGCAGCGACAGGGGAGAGACCCAGTACTTC
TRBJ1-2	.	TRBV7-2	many	CASSLGQGGYGYTF	TGTGCCAGCAGCTTAGGTCAGGGAGGGTATGGCTACACCTTC
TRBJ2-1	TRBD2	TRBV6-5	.	CASTQGLAGGEQFF	TGTGCCAGCACCCAGGGACTAGCGGGAGGAGAGCAGTTCTTC
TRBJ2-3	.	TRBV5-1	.	CASSLVGISTDTQYF	TGCGCCAGCAGCTTGGTGGGGATAAGCACAGATACGCAGTATTTT
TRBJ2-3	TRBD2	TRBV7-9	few	CASSRSGTNTDTQYF	TGTGCCAGCAGCCGTAGCGGGACAAACACAGATACGCAGTATTTT
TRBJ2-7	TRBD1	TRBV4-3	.	CASSRDRGMYEQYF	TGCGCCAGCAGCCGGGACAGGGGGATGTACGAGCAGTACTTC
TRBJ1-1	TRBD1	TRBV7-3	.	CASSGTGGTEAFF	TGTGCCAGCAGCGGGACAGGGGGGACTGAAGCTTTCTTT
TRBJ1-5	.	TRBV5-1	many	CASSLGPYSNQPQHF	TGCGCCAGCAGCTTGGGACCTTATAGCAATCAGCCCCAGCATTTT
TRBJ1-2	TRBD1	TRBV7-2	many	CASSFAQGGNYGYTF	TGTGCCAGCAGCTTCGCCCAGGGGGGAAACTATGGCTACACCTTC
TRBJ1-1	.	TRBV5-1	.	CASRQNTEAFF	TGCGCCAGCAGGCAGAACACTGAAGCTTTCTTT
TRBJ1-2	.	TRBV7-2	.	CASSLTRTVWAGYTF	TGTGCCAGCAGCTTAACCCGAACTGTTTGGGCTGGCTACACCTTC
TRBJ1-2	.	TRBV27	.	CASQKARGSNYGYTF	TGTGCCAGCCAAAAGGCCAGGGGCTCTAACTATGGCTACACCTTC
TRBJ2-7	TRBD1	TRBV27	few	CASSLSAGGFIEQYF	TGTGCCAGCAGTTTATCGGCAGGGGGCTTCATCGAGCAGTACTTC